This TCR beta chain was recovered during a study of T cell changes during pregnancy in multiple sclerosis. This CDR3 contains 24 residues. V lost 0 bases to trimming and J lost 0 bases, with 36 bases between them. CDR1 SGDLS and CDR2 YYNGEE come from the germline V gene. TCRdb's table, derived via immunoSEQ multiplex PCR, lists solely in-frame clones and lacks some. Found here are about 79,000 clones, just over 90% of them singletons; the top ten hold about 0.45%. The sequencing here drew on CD4+ T cells from peripheral blood mononuclear cells, taken in the second trimester of pregnancy. The chain combines TRBV9 with TRBJ1-1, with D possibly TRBD1 on 5 matching bases. The TCR was taken from a female donor with multiple sclerosis, enrolled in a pregnancy study. Here the CDR3 reads CASSVGVFSLRQASGLFMNTEAFF. In DNA form, the CDR3 reads TGTGCCAGCAGCGTAGGAGTTTTTTCGTTACGGCAGGCTTCAGGGCTGTTCATGAACACTGAAGCTTTCTTT. Full variable domain (rest looked up from reference TRBV9 and TRBJ1-1): DSGVTQTPKHLITATGQRVTLRCSPRSGDLSVYWYQQSLDQGLQFLIQYYNGEERAKGNILERFSAQQFPDLHSELNLSSLELGDSALYFCASSVGVFSLRQASGLFMNTEAFFGQGTRLTVV.